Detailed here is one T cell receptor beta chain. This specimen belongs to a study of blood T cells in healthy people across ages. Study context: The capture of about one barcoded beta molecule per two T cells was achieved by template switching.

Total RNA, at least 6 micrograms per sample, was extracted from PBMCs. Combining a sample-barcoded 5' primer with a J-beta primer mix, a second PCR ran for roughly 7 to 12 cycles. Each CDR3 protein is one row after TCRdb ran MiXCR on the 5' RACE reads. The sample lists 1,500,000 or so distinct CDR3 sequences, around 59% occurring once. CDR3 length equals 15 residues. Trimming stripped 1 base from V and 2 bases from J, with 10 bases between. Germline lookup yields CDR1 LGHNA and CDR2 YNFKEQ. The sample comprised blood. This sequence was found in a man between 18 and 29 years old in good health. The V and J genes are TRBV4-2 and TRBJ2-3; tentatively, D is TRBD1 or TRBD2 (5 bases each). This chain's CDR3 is CASSQASRDTDTQYF. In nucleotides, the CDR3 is TGTGCCAGCAGCCAAGCTAGCAGGGACACAGATACGCAGTATTTT.